One TCR beta chain is described in this entry. The sample comes from a study of shared T cell receptors in the human thymus. The ends were cut back, 8 bases at V and 5 bases at J, with 19 bases in the middle. CDR1 is LNHDA and CDR2 is SQIVND in the germline V gene (reference sequence). The CDR3 sequence is 15 residues long. Using immunoSEQ multiplex PCR, the repertoire was profiled, and TCRdb retains in-frame clones only, with some absent. Of about 380,000 clones listed, roughly 94% are singletons. The source material was thymocytes. This sequence was found in a human donor. This sequence joins TRBV19 and TRBJ1-5; D gene uncertain. The CDR3 bases are TGTGCCAGTCAATCCAGGACCCAGAGGGATCAGCCCCAGCATTTT. Protein product: CASQSRTQRDQPQHF.